These 31 T cell receptor beta chains originate from one sample sequenced in a study of blood T cell repertoires in COVID-19. Method: immunoSEQ multiplex PCR; TCRdb's copy keeps in-frame clones and lacks some. The sample yields roughly 160,000 clones, roughly 81% seen once. The sample taken for sequencing was peripheral blood. Source of these receptors: a man aged 35 to 55 with acute or convalescent COVID-19.

The chain recombines TRBV7-9 with TRBJ1-6; D might be TRBD1 (6 bases). Germline V gene data show CDR1 as SEHNR and CDR2 as FQNEAQ (reference sequence). This CDR3 has 19 residues. V was trimmed by 5 bases and J by 4 bases, leaving 24 bases between them. The CDR3 region is CASSKRLTGRDTYNSPLHF. CDR3 sequence (DNA): TGTGCCAGCAGCAAGAGATTAACAGGCCGGGACACATATAATTCACCCCTCCACTTT.

V and J are TRBV5-1 and TRBJ1-2; D possibly corresponds to TRBD1 (6 bases). Germline V lookup: CDR1 SGHRS, CDR2 YFSETQ. The CDR3 covers 14 residues. V was trimmed by 4 bases and J by 2 bases, leaving 12 bases between them. The CDR3 bases are TGCGCCAGCAGCCCAAGGACAGCGAACTATGGCTACACCTTC. Translation: CASSPRTANYGYTF.

The chain is built from TRBV10-3 and TRBJ2-1; 7 positions agree with TRBD2. V gave up 6 bases and J gave up 4 bases; unmatched junction bases: 3. Germline assignment: CDR1 ENHRY and CDR2 SYGVKD. This CDR3 spans 13 amino acids. The CDR3 region is CAIRGGGYNEQFF. As DNA, the CDR3 is TGTGCCATCAGGGGCGGGGGATACAATGAGCAGTTCTTC.

The chain recombines TRBV27 with TRBJ1-5, with TRBD1 identical over 9 bases. Germline V lookup: CDR1 MNHEY, CDR2 SMNVEV (reference sequence). The CDR3 is 14 residues long. V was pared by 4 bases and J by 5 bases, with 3 bases of the junction left unmatched. In DNA, the CDR3 is TGTGCCAGCAGTTCAGGACAGGGGTATCAGCCCCAGCATTTT. As protein: CASSSGQGYQPQHF.

CDR3 amino acids: CASSQATAGNTIYF. The CDR3 DNA is TGTGCCAGCAGCCAAGCGACAGCTGGAAACACCATATATTTT. The chain has TRBV3-1 (or the pseudogene TRBV3-2) and TRBJ1-3; a possible D gene is TRBD1 (5 bases). This CDR3 region has 14 residues. The germline CDR1 and CDR2 sequences are LGHDT and YNNKEL (reference sequence). V was shortened by 1 base and J by 2 bases, with 6 bases between the two germline ends.

V is TRBV18 and J is TRBJ1-4; D unresolved. Per germline, CDR1 KGHSH and CDR2 LQKENI. V was shortened by 6 bases and J by 0 bases, with 11 bases between the two germline ends. This CDR3 is built from 15 residues. DNA for the CDR3: TGTGCCAGCTCGCGAGACATAACAACTAATGAAAAACTGTTTTTT. Protein: CASSRDITTNEKLFF.

This clone was observed a handful of times. The chain combines TRBV7-9 with TRBJ1-6, with TRBD1 identical over 7 bases. The CDR3 extends over 15 amino acids. Germline V gene lookup returns CDR1 SEHNR and CDR2 FQNEAQ (reference sequence). The V and J ends lost 5 bases and 5 bases, in that order; junction bases with no gene match: 6. CDR3 amino acids: CASSQGTVNNSPLHF. In DNA, the CDR3 is TGTGCCAGCAGCCAAGGGACAGTAAATAATTCACCCCTCCACTTT.

This chain links TRBV2 with TRBJ1-4, with D possibly TRBD1 on 5 matching bases. In germline, CDR1 is SNHLY, CDR2 FYNNEI. The CDR3 has 14 amino acids. V was shortened by 8 bases and J by 6 bases, with 16 bases between the two germline ends. CDR3 in DNA: TGTGCCAGCCTCGGGGGGAGGAGCCATGAAAAACTGTTTTTT. Protein sequence: CASLGGRSHEKLFF.

This rearrangement joins TRBV9 to TRBJ2-2; D is possibly TRBD1 (6 bases). V shed 4 bases and J shed 6 bases, with 22 bases lying between them. This CDR3 spans 17 amino acids. The germline gives CDR1 SGDLS, CDR2 YYNGEE. For the CDR3, the DNA is TGTGCCAGCAGCCCGAATACAGGGATTCCCCCATCCGGGGAGCTGTTTTTT. Translating it yields CASSPNTGIPPSGELFF.

The table lists this clone with a few counts. The chain combines TRBV5-4 with TRBJ1-1, with D unresolved. From germline, CDR1 is SGHNT and CDR2 YYREEE (reference sequence). V lost 3 bases, J lost 1 base, and 13 bases lay in between. The CDR3 spans 15 residues. In DNA form, the CDR3 reads TGTGCCAGCAGCTGGGCAGCAACTAGGAACACTGAAGCTTTCTTT. Protein product: CASSWAATRNTEAFF.

This clone was counted a few times. The chain has TRBV10-3 and TRBJ1-4, with a possible D match to TRBD1 (6 bases). V was shortened by 3 bases and J by 1 base, with 12 bases between the two germline ends. The germline CDR1 and CDR2 sequences are ENHRY and SYGVKD. The CDR3 is 16 residues long. The CDR3 loop reads CAISDRGGGTNEKLFF. CDR3 nucleotides: TGTGCCATCAGTGATCGAGGGGGTGGAACTAATGAAAAACTGTTTTTT.

V and J are TRBV9 and TRBJ2-5; 11 positions agree with TRBD1. Germline V CDR1 and CDR2: SGDLS, YYNGEE. V shed 0 bases, J shed 3 bases, and the junction held 13 bases outside the gene matches. CDR3 length: 19 residues. CDR3 nucleotide sequence: TGTGCCAGCAGCGTAGGAATCCTACCGGGACAGGGGGGCAAAGAGACCCAGTACTTC. Its translation is CASSVGILPGQGGKETQYF.

J is TRBJ2-5 and V is TRBV3-1 (or the pseudogene TRBV3-2), with 8 bases lining up with TRBD2. This CDR3 region has 14 residues. The V gene end was trimmed by 4 bases and the J gene end by 4 bases; junction bases not matched to a gene: 5. Germline V gene data show CDR1 as LGHDT and CDR2 as YNNKEL (reference sequence). The CDR3 coding sequence is TGTGCCAGCAGCCCCACCACTAGCGGAGAGACCCAGTACTTC. It is translated as CASSPTTSGETQYF.

The genes are TRBV7-2 and TRBJ2-7, with a tentative D call TRBD1 (6 bases). Trimming cost V 5 bases and J 0 bases, with 11 bases left between them. Germline CDR1 is SGHTA and CDR2 is FQGNSA. CDR3 length equals 14 residues. CDR3 sequence reads: CASSQGQLSYEQYF. The CDR3 DNA sequence: TGTGCCAGCAGCCAGGGACAACTCTCCTACGAGCAGTACTTC.

This chain joins TRBV12-3 or TRBV12-4 and TRBJ1-3; D unclear. There are 13 residues in the CDR3. Trimming cost V 5 bases and J 1 base, with 6 bases left between them. The CDR3 sequence: CASSAFSGNTIYF. CDR3 coding DNA: TGTGCCAGCAGTGCGTTTTCTGGAAACACCATATATTTT.

The V and J genes are TRBV7-9 and TRBJ2-2, with unresolved D. CDR1 is SEHNR, CDR2 FQNEAQ, per germline (reference sequence). Deletions cut 4 bases from V and 5 bases from J, with 5 bases between. The CDR3 consists of 12 residues. The DNA of the CDR3 is TGTGCCAGCAGCTCCATTACCGGGGAGCTGTTTTTT. Translating gives CASSSITGELFF. The complete variable domain, with remaining parts taken from reference TRBV7-9 and TRBJ2-2, reads DTGVSQNPRHKITKRGQNVTFRCDPISEHNRLYWYRQTLGQGPEFLTYFQNEAQLEKSRLLSDRFSAERPKGSFSTLEIQRTEQGDSAMYLCASSSITGELFFGEGSRLTVL.

This chain links TRBV9 with TRBJ2-7; 7 nucleotides agree with TRBD1. This CDR3 spans 14 amino acids. Germline CDR1 reads SGDLS; CDR2 reads YYNGEE. V trimming: 3 bases; J trimming: 2 bases; junction bases outside the gene matches: 5. The CDR3 DNA sequence: TGTGCCAGCAGCGGAAGACAGGGAACCTACGAGCAGTACTTC. It specifies CASSGRQGTYEQYF.

V and J are TRBV11-3 and TRBJ2-1, with 7 positions matching TRBD2. With 2 bases clipped from V and 12 bases from J, the junction kept 7 bases outside the gene matches. The CDR3 extends over 13 amino acids. Germline V gene data show CDR1 as SGHNT and CDR2 as YENEEA. The CDR3 DNA is TGTGCCAGCAGCTTAAAGGGTGCGGGGGTGCAGTTCTTC. It is translated as CASSLKGAGVQFF.

The V gene is TRBV29-1, the J gene TRBJ2-3; 9 bases are a match to TRBD2. The ends lost 5 bases at V and 7 bases at J; junction bases unmatched: 10. The CDR3 has 14 amino acids. CDR1 and CDR2 from the germline V gene are SQVTM and ANQGSEA. For the CDR3, the DNA is TGCAGCGTTTTTCTAGCGGGGATACCTAATACGCAGTATTTT. Amino acids: CSVFLAGIPNTQYF.

This chain uses TRBV5-1 with TRBJ1-3; possibly TRBD1 for D (6 bases). V lost 0 bases and J lost 1, with 8 bases in between. Germline CDR1 is SGHRS and CDR2 is YFSETQ. The CDR3 length is 15 residues. The CDR3 here is CASSLAQGSGNTIYF. The CDR3, as DNA: TGCGCCAGCAGCTTGGCACAGGGATCTGGAAACACCATATATTTT.

This clone was observed a handful of times. The V call is TRBV18, the J call TRBJ1-1; weak D call: TRBD1 (6 bases). The CDR3 is 16 amino acids. V was trimmed by 1 base and J by 0 bases, leaving 12 bases between them. Germline values: CDR1 KGHSH, CDR2 LQKENI. The CDR3 DNA sequence: TGTGCCAGCTCACCACGCAGTACAGGGTTGAACACTGAAGCTTTCTTT. This gives the protein CASSPRSTGLNTEAFF.

This chain links TRBV3-1 (or the pseudogene TRBV3-2) with TRBJ1-1; weak D call: TRBD1 (5 bases). The CDR3 runs to 15 residues. With 4 bases removed from V and 4 bases from J, the gap between germline ends came to 16 bases. Germline V gives CDR1 LGHDT, CDR2 YNNKEL (reference sequence). This CDR3 is CASSRNSGEGTEAFF. The CDR3 region has the DNA TGTGCCAGCAGCCGAAACTCGGGGGAAGGCACTGAAGCTTTCTTT.

The chain recombines TRBV15 with TRBJ2-2; 11 bases match TRBD1. V lost 6 bases and J lost 5; bases outside the gene matches: 2. Germline V gene sequence: CDR1 LNHNV, CDR2 YYDKDF (reference sequence). The CDR3 length is 14 residues. In DNA form, the CDR3 reads TGTGCCACCAGTCGGGACAGGGGGACCGGGGAGCTGTTTTTT. This sequence encodes CATSRDRGTGELFF.

With respect to this clone: The junction does not match germline at one end; this may be a read error. This chain connects TRBV6-1 to TRBJ2-7, with a weak D call TRBD2 (6 bases). Germline V gene lookup returns CDR1 MNHNS and CDR2 SASEGT. The CDR3 has 13 residues. The DNA for the CDR3 is TGTGCCAGCAGGGAAGGGACTCGGAACGAGCAGTACTTC. Its protein product is CASREGTRNEQYF.

This chain connects TRBV7-8 to TRBJ2-3; TRBD2 is a possible D gene (6 bases). Trimming left V 1 base short and J 1 base short, with 9 bases between. The CDR3 sequence is 15 residues long. Germline values: CDR1 SGHVS, CDR2 FQNEAQ. The CDR3 bases are TGTGCCAGCAGCTTAGGGAGGGGCCGCACAGATACGCAGTATTTT. It codes for CASSLGRGRTDTQYF.

V and J are TRBV28 and TRBJ1-5, with 8 bases lining up with TRBD1. This CDR3 comprises 16 residues. After removal of 7 bases from V and 4 bases from J, the junction contained 12 bases not matched to a gene. Germline CDR1 and CDR2: MDHEN and SYDVKM. The CDR3 loop is CASIQDREFVNQPQHF. The DNA of the CDR3 is TGTGCCAGCATTCAGGACAGGGAGTTTGTGAATCAGCCCCAGCATTTT.

V is TRBV5-6 and J is TRBJ2-7; D remains unclear. Trimming removed 3 bases from V and 2 bases from J, with 6 bases in between. Germline assignment: CDR1 SGHDT and CDR2 YYEEEE. There are 12 residues in the CDR3. The CDR3 here is CASSSGPYEQYF. The CDR3 DNA is TGTGCCAGCAGCTCCGGTCCCTACGAGCAGTACTTC.

V is TRBV7-3 and J is TRBJ2-3, with 9 bases lining up with TRBD2. Looked up from germline, CDR1 is SGHTA and CDR2 is FQGTGA. V shed 4 bases, J shed 4 bases, and the junction held 3 bases outside the gene matches. This CDR3 has 14 residues. The CDR3 sequence: CASSSSGAADTQYF. The CDR3 nucleotides are TGTGCCAGCAGCTCTAGCGGGGCGGCAGATACGCAGTATTTT.

The chain employs TRBV27 and TRBJ1-5; no firm D call. With 6 bases removed from V and 1 base from J, the gap between germline ends came to 13 bases. Germline V gene sequence: CDR1 MNHEY, CDR2 SMNVEV (reference sequence). This CDR3 region has 15 residues. This chain's CDR3 is CASRPGSWSNQPQHF. The CDR3 DNA reads as TGTGCCAGCAGACCCGGGTCCTGGAGCAATCAGCCCCAGCATTTT.

This clone has just one count. Other DNA sequences in the same sample also yield this CDR3. The V gene is TRBV12-3 or TRBV12-4, the J gene TRBJ1-6; perhaps TRBD1 as D (6 bases). The CDR3 consists of 13 residues. Trimming cost V 6 bases and J 7 bases, with 10 bases left between them. Here the CDR3 DNA reads TGTGCCAGCAGACCTACAGGGAATTCACCCCTCCACTTT. Encoded protein: CASRPTGNSPLHF.

This CDR3 is CASSPQGRHQPQHF. In DNA form, the CDR3 reads TGTGCCAGTAGTCCGCAGGGAAGGCACCAGCCCCAGCATTTT. This chain links TRBV19 with TRBJ1-5; weak D call: TRBD1 (5 bases). V was clipped by 5 bases and J by 7 bases, with 15 bases between them. Germline CDR1 reads LNHDA; CDR2 reads SQIVND (reference sequence). The CDR3 contains 14 residues.